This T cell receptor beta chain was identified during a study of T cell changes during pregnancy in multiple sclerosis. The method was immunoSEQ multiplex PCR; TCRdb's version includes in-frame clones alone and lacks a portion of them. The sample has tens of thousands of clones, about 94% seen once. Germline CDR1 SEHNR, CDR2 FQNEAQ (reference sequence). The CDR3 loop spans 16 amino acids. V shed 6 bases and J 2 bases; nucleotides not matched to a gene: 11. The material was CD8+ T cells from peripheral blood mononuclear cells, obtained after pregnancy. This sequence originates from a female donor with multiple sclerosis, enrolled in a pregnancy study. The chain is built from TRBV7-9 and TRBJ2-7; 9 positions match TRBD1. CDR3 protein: CASSRTTGGRTYEQYF. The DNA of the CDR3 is TGTGCCAGCAGTCGAACAACAGGGGGCCGCACCTACGAGCAGTACTTC.